The rows below give T cell receptor beta chains drawn from one sample of a study of blood T cell repertoires in COVID-19. Measured with immunoSEQ multiplex PCR; TCRdb has only the in-frame clones, and not every one. The sample includes fewer than 70,000 clones, roughly 85% of them seen just once. Sequenced: peripheral blood. Receptors originate from a man in his fifties or sixties with acute or convalescent COVID-19. Each CDR3 is given with its conserved first and last residue. Each record gives: V gene, D gene, clone size, J gene, CDR3 DNA, CDR3 protein. A D gene is named only where the DNA matches it firmly. Some rows have no size entry. The others give once, few or many, or a class for an expanded clone.

TRBV27	TRBD1	.	TRBJ2-7	TGTGCCAGCAGTTCTGACAGGGGGGTCTACTACGAGCAGTACTTC	CASSSDRGVYYEQYF
TRBV28	TRBD1	.	TRBJ1-5	TGTGCCAGCAGACTGCCCACAGGGGGTGGGTTAGGCAATCAGCCCCAGCATTTT	CASRLPTGGGLGNQPQHF
TRBV19	.	.	TRBJ2-7	TGTGCCAGTAGTATTGGTTTAGCAGGGAATGCCTACGAGCAGTACTTC	CASSIGLAGNAYEQYF
TRBV7-3	TRBD1	few	TRBJ1-2	TGTGCCAGCAGCCCCCAATCGGACAGGGCAGGCTACACCTTC	CASSPQSDRAGYTF
TRBV6-5	TRBD2	once	TRBJ2-2	TGTGCCAGCAGTAGCGGGGGTCTTAACACCGGGGAGCTGTTTTTT	CASSSGGLNTGELFF
TRBV15	.	.	TRBJ2-2	TGTGCCACCAGCAGAGGTTTGCTAGCTTCTGGCGGGGAGCTGTTTTTT	CATSRGLLASGGELFF
TRBV5-6	.	.	TRBJ2-2	TGTGCCAGCAGCCTCCCTACGAACACCGGGGAGCTGTTTTTT	CASSLPTNTGELFF
TRBV6-5	TRBD2	.	TRBJ2-5	TGTGCCAGCAGTTCCGGGACTAGCAGGCAAGAGACCCAGTACTTC	CASSSGTSRQETQYF
TRBV29-1	TRBD1	.	TRBJ1-5	TGCAGCGTCGGACAGGGATTATGGCCCCAGCATTTT	CSVGQGLWPQHF
TRBV27	TRBD2	.	TRBJ2-5	TGTGCCAGCAGTGCGGGGGGGGAGACCCAGTACTTC	CASSAGGETQYF
TRBV24-1	TRBD1	.	TRBJ2-1	TGTGCCACCAGTGACCAGTCCGGGACAGCCAAACGTGAGCAGTTCTTC	CATSDQSGTAKREQFF
TRBV29-1	TRBD1	.	TRBJ2-7	TGCAGCGTTGGGGGGACAGGTTTACTCGAGCAGTACTTC	CSVGGTGLLEQYF
TRBV7-9	.	few	TRBJ1-2	TGTGCCAGCAGCGAACAGAGCTATGGCTACACCTTC	CASSEQSYGYTF
TRBV9	.	.	TRBJ2-1	TGTGCCAGCAGCCTAAGCTCCTACAATGAGCAGTTCTTC	CASSLSSYNEQFF
TRBV6-1	.	.	TRBJ1-2	TGTGCCAGCAGTGAAGCGGGGCTTACAAACAACTATGGCTACACCTTC	CASSEAGLTNNYGYTF
TRBV14	TRBD2	.	TRBJ2-5	TGTGCCAGCAGCCAAGAGCGGACTAGGGGAGAGACCCAGTACTTC	CASSQERTRGETQYF
TRBV30	.	.	TRBJ1-1	TGTGCCTGGAGTTTCCTGACAGAGAACACTGAAGCTTTCTTT	CAWSFLTENTEAFF
TRBV5-6	.	.	TRBJ2-1	TGTGCCAGCAGCTACGGGATCTCAGGAGGGGAGCAGTTCTTC	CASSYGISGGEQFF
TRBV7-8	.	.	TRBJ1-6	TGTGCCAGCAGCGCGGTGCGTTTAGGGGTTCAAAATTCACCCCTCCACTTT	CASSAVRLGVQNSPLHF
TRBV7-3	.	.	TRBJ2-5	TGTGCCAGCAGCCCCCAGTCGGCAGGGGAGGGGGAGACCCAGTACTTC	CASSPQSAGEGETQYF
TRBV4-1	.	.	TRBJ2-1	TGCGCCAGCAGCCAAGAGGGACTCACGCTATACAATGAGCAGTTCTTC	CASSQEGLTLYNEQFF
TRBV10-3	TRBD1	.	TRBJ1-2	TGTGCCATCAGTCTGGACAGGGGGGGGAACTATGGCTACACCTTC	CAISLDRGGNYGYTF
TRBV5-1	.	.	TRBJ1-2	TGCGCCAGCAGCCAATCTGGGGGGGACTATGGCTACACCTTC	CASSQSGGDYGYTF
TRBV4-2	TRBD2	.	TRBJ2-2	TGTGCCAGCAGCCGAGACCTAGCGGGGAGAGAGACCGGGGAGCTGTTTTTT	CASSRDLAGRETGELFF
TRBV7-2	TRBD2	.	TRBJ2-7	TGTGCCAGCAGCTTAGAGACTAGCGGGGCGTACGAGCAGTACTTC	CASSLETSGAYEQYF
TRBV11-1	.	.	TRBJ1-2	TGTGCCAGCAGCTTTGGTCTCCCGGGAGATAACTATGGCTACACCTTC	CASSFGLPGDNYGYTF
TRBV2	TRBD1	.	TRBJ1-6	TGTGCCAGCAGAGACAGGGTCTATAATTCACCCCTCCACTTT	CASRDRVYNSPLHF
TRBV6-2/TRBV6-3	TRBD2	.	TRBJ2-3	TGTGCCAGCAGCCATAGGACTAGCGGGGTGAACCCAGATACGCAGTATTTT	CASSHRTSGVNPDTQYF
TRBV5-1	TRBD1	.	TRBJ2-3	TGCGCCAGCAGCTTGGAAGGGACAGAAAGCACAGATACGCAGTATTTT	CASSLEGTESTDTQYF
TRBV30	.	.	TRBJ1-5	TGTGCCTGGACAGCGGGGTTTAATCAGCCCCAGCATTTT	CAWTAGFNQPQHF
TRBV5-4	.	.	TRBJ2-1	TGTGCCAGCAGCTTGGGGGCTGAGCAGTTCTTC	CASSLGAEQFF
TRBV5-4	TRBD2	.	TRBJ2-3	TGTGCCAGCAGCTCCGGATCGGGGGGGGCGACAGATACGCAGTATTTT	CASSSGSGGATDTQYF
TRBV7-3	TRBD1	.	TRBJ1-1	TGTGCCAGCAGCTCCACAGACAGGGTAGCTTTCTTT	CASSSTDRVAFF
TRBV6-5	TRBD1	.	TRBJ2-7	TGTGCCAGCAGCCGCCAGGACAGGACGGAGAAGTACTTC	CASSRQDRTEKYF
TRBV11-2	.	.	TRBJ2-2	TGTGCCAGCCACAAATTACTGGGCGCCGGGGAGCTGTTTTTT	CASHKLLGAGELFF
TRBV7-2	TRBD2	.	TRBJ2-3	TGTGCCAGCAGTCCGAATAGCGGGGATAGCACAGATACGCAGTATTTT	CASSPNSGDSTDTQYF
TRBV15	TRBD2	once	TRBJ2-2	TGTGCCACCAGCAGCTCCGGGACTAGCAGTTACACCGGGGAGCTGTTTTTT	CATSSSGTSSYTGELFF
TRBV7-9	TRBD1	.	TRBJ1-6	TGTGCCAGCAGCCTACAGGGGGGTAGTTCACCCCTCCACTTT	CASSLQGGSSPLHF
TRBV24-1	.	.	TRBJ2-5	TGTGCCACCAGTAACAGCTTCCAAGAGACCCAGTACTTC	CATSNSFQETQYF
TRBV19	.	.	TRBJ1-1	TGTAAGGGGCGGTGGTCTCCTGAAGCTTTCTTT	CKGRWSPEAFF
TRBV5-1	.	.	TRBJ2-1	TGCGCCAGCAGCCCAACAGGGAACCCCGTTTACAATGAGCAGTTCTTC	CASSPTGNPVYNEQFF
TRBV29-1	.	.	TRBJ1-2	TGCAGCGTTGAGGGCAGGGACTATGGCTACACCTTC	CSVEGRDYGYTF
TRBV4-2	.	.	TRBJ2-1	TGTGCCAGCAGCCAAAACAGGAATGAGCAGTTCTTC	CASSQNRNEQFF
TRBV5-6	TRBD1	.	TRBJ2-5	TGTGCCAGCAGCTGGGGGACAGGGGGTAGCGGGGCCCAAGAGACCCAGTACTTC	CASSWGTGGSGAQETQYF
TRBV5-6	.	.	TRBJ2-5	TGTGCCAGCAGCTTCAAGCCTGGCAGGGAGACCCAGTACTTC	CASSFKPGRETQYF